This entry features one TCR beta chain sequence. This sample is part of a study of blood T cell repertoires in COVID-19. Across the whole study: PBMCs, B-cell-depleted T cells, or T cells provided the cDNA or gDNA that made up the material.

Germline lookup yields CDR1 KGHSH and CDR2 LQKENI. Trimming took 4 bases from V and 0 from J, leaving 21 bases between them. The CDR3 spans 18 residues. Original data processing: Amplification from reference gene primers served as the basis for estimated nucleated cell counts. TCRdb keeps only in-frame clones here, not all; method: immunoSEQ multiplex PCR. V and J calls and clone size are those listed in that table; D and trimming were worked out from the DNA. The sample yields tens of thousands of clones, about nine tenths seen once. The rearrangement links TRBV18 to TRBJ1-1, with a tentative D call TRBD1 (6 bases). This TCR was recovered from a man in his sixties with COVID-19, enrolled during active disease. The specimen was peripheral blood. CDR3 residues: CASSQDGQFPAMNTEAFF. The CDR3 DNA reads as TGTGCCAGCTCACAAGACGGACAGTTTCCCGCCATGAACACTGAAGCTTTCTTT.